This TCR beta chain was sequenced in a study of CD8+CD57+ T cells in acquired aplastic anemia. General study points: Between patients and controls, CD8+ Simpson's diversity did not vary significantly.

CDR1 and CDR2 from the germline V gene are MNHEY and SVGAGI. Deletions cut 0 bases from V and 6 bases from J, with 11 bases between. The CDR3 runs to 14 residues. Researchers used genomic DNA as the template to profile TCR beta VDJ and CDR3. One entry per CDR3 protein results from TCRdb running MiXCR on the reads. This sample has roughly 200,000 distinct CDR3 sequences; roughly 65% occur once, and the top ten carry under 45%. This clonotype appeared many times. Its target is unknown. Sequencing involved patients with CD8+CD57+ cell expansion previously shown by flow cytometry. This TCR came from a human donor with aplastic anemia. Sequenced: sorted CD4+, CD8+, or CD8+CD57+ T cells (not recorded which) from PBMCs. The V and J genes are TRBV6-5 and TRBJ1-2; D uncertain. The CDR3 bases are TGTGCCAGCAGTTACTCGGCGATCGGAGATGGCTACACCTTC. Its translation: CASSYSAIGDGYTF.